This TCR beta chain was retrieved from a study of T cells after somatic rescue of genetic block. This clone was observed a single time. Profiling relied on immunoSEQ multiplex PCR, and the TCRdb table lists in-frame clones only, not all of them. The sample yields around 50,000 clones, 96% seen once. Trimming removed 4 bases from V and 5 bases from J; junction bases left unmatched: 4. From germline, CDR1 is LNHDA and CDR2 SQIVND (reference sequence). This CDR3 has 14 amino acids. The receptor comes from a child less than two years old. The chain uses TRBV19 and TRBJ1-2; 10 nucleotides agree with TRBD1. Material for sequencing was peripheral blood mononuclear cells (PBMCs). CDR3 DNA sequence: TGTGCCAGTAGTACGACAGGGGGCCCATATGGCTACACCTTC. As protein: CASSTTGGPYGYTF.